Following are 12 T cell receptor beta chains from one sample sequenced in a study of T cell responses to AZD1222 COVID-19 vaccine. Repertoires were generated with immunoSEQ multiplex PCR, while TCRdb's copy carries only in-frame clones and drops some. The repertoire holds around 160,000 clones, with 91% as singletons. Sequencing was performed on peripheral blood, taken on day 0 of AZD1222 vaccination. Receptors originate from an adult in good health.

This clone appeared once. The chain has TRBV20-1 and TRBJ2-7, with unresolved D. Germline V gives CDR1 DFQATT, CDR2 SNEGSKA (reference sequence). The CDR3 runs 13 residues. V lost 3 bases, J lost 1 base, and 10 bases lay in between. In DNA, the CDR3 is TGCAGTGCTAGTAAAGCTGATTCCTACGAGCAGTACTTC. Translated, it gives CSASKADSYEQYF.

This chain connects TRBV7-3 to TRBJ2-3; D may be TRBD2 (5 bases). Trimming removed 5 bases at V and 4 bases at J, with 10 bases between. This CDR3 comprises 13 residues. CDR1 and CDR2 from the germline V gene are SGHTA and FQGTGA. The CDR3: CASSPAAADTQYF. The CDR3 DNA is TGTGCCAGCAGCCCAGCGGCCGCAGATACGCAGTATTTT.

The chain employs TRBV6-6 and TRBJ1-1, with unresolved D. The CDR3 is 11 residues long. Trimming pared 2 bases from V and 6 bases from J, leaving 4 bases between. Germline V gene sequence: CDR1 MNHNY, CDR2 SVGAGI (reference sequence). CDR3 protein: CASSYGPEAFF. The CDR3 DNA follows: TGTGCCAGCAGTTACGGTCCTGAAGCTTTCTTT.

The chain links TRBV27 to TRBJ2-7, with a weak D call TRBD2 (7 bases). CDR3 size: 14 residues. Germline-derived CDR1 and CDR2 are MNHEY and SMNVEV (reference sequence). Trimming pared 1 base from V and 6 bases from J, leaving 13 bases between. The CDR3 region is CASSLFGGQVEQYF. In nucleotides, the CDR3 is TGTGCCAGCAGTTTATTCGGGGGGCAAGTCGAGCAGTACTTC.

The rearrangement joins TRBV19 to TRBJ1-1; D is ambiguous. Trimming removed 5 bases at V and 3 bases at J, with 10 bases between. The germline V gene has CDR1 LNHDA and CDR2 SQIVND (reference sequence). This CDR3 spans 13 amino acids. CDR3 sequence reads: CASSGDRYTEAFF. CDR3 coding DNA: TGTGCCAGTAGTGGAGATCGATACACTGAAGCTTTCTTT.

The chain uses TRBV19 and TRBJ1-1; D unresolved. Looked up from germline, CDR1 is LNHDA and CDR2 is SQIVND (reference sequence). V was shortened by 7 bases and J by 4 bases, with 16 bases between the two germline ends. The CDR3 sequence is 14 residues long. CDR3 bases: TGTGCCAGTATCTCTGGTAGGGATGGCACTGAAGCTTTCTTT. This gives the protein CASISGRDGTEAFF.

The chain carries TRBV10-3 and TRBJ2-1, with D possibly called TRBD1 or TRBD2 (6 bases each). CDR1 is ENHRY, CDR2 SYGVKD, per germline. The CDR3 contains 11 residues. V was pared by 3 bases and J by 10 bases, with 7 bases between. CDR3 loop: CAISEGGEQFF. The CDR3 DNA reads TGTGCCATCAGTGAAGGGGGGGAGCAGTTCTTC.

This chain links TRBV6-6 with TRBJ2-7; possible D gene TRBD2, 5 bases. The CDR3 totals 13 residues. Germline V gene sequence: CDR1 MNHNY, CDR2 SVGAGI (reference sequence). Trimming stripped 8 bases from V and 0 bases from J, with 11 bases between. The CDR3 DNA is TGTGCCAGCGGGAGTAGCGACTCCTACGAGCAGTACTTC. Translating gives CASGSSDSYEQYF.

This CDR3 reads CASMQLAHTGELFF. In DNA, the CDR3 is TGTGCCAGCATGCAACTAGCGCACACCGGGGAGCTGTTTTTT. V is TRBV13 and J is TRBJ2-2, with 7 positions matching TRBD2. Germline CDR1 PRHDT, CDR2 FYEKMQ (reference sequence). V gave up 7 bases and J gave up 3 bases; unmatched junction bases: 5. The CDR3 is made up of 14 amino acids.

In DNA, the CDR3 is TGTGCCAGCAGCGTAGCAAGTACCTACGAGCAGTACTTC. Translated: CASSVASTYEQYF. The chain recombines TRBV9 with TRBJ2-7; D is ambiguous. V was shortened by 0 bases and J by 2 bases, with 6 bases between the two germline ends. CDR3 size: 13 residues. Germline V lookup: CDR1 SGDLS, CDR2 YYNGEE.

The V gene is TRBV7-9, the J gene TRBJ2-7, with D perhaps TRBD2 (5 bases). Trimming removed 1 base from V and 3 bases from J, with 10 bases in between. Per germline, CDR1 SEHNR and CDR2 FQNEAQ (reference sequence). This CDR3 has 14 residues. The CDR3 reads CASSLDIRDYEQYF. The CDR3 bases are TGTGCCAGCAGCTTAGATATCCGGGACTACGAGCAGTACTTC.

The CDR3 region is CASTEWEGYEQYF. The CDR3 DNA sequence: TGTGCCAGCACCGAGTGGGAAGGGTACGAGCAGTACTTC. J is TRBJ2-7 and V is TRBV6-5, with no clear D. V was clipped by 7 bases and J by 4 bases, with 14 bases between them. This CDR3 has 13 amino acids. Germline-derived CDR1 and CDR2 are MNHEY and SVGAGI.